The 4 T cell receptor beta chains below come from one sample, sequenced in a study of T cell repertoires in cytomegalovirus infection. TCRdb ran MiXCR on the reads and lists one entry per CDR3 protein. This sample has about 700,000 distinct CDR3 sequences; around 32% occur once, and the top ten carry about 18%. These TCRs' antigens remain unknown. This specimen was cultured PBMCs, taken from culture after CMV antigen stimulation. The receptors stem from a human donor in good health (CMV status not recorded). Some clones in this sample may be carry-over from other donors' samples.

This clonotype was seen more than once but under ten times. The CDR3, as DNA: TGTGCCACGGGACAGGGGGTCACGAGCTCCTACGAGCAGTACTTC. Protein product: CATGQGVTSSYEQYF. V gene TRBV2 combines with J gene TRBJ2-7; TRBD1 matches at 11 bases. The CDR3 totals 15 residues. CDR1 is SNHLY and CDR2 is FYNNEI in the germline V gene. Losses at the gene ends were 10 bases for V and 0 bases for J; bases not matched to a gene: 8.

Only a few counts were recorded for this clonotype. The V call is TRBV15, the J call TRBJ1-5; D gene ambiguous. V dropped 5 bases and J dropped 5 bases, with 10 bases sitting between them. The CDR3 spans 13 residues. Germline V CDR1 and CDR2: LNHNV, YYDKDF (reference sequence). The CDR3 DNA reads as TGTGCCACCAGCCCTTGGCCGGATCAGCCCCAGCATTTT. It codes for CATSPWPDQPQHF.

V usage is TRBV10-3 and J usage is TRBJ2-7; D is ambiguous. The CDR3 consists of 13 residues. V dropped 3 bases and J dropped 2 bases, with 8 bases sitting between them. Per germline, CDR1 ENHRY and CDR2 SYGVKD. The CDR3 coding sequence is TGTGCCATCAGTGACGGGTCAACCTACGAGCAGTACTTC. It encodes CAISDGSTYEQYF.

The V and J genes are TRBV6-6 and TRBJ2-3; a possible D gene is TRBD2 (5 bases). V shed 6 bases and J shed 3 bases, with 13 bases lying between them. The germline V gene has CDR1 MNHNY and CDR2 SVGAGI (reference sequence). The CDR3 spans 14 residues. The CDR3 reads CASRPSRGTDTQYF. The CDR3 DNA reads as TGTGCCAGCAGGCCGAGCCGCGGGACAGATACGCAGTATTTT.